What follows are 29 T cell receptor beta chains derived from one specimen sequenced in a study of tumor-infiltrating lymphocytes in localized non-small cell lung cancer. Profiled with immunoSEQ multiplex PCR; TCRdb holds only in-frame clones, not every one. The sample holds approximately 16,000 clones; 45% are singletons and the top ten take approximately 16%. Sequenced input: lung tumor tissue. Source of these receptors: a human donor with non-small cell lung cancer.

The rearrangement links TRBV9 to TRBJ2-2; the D gene could be TRBD1 or TRBD2 (6 bases each). Per germline, CDR1 SGDLS and CDR2 YYNGEE. This CDR3 comprises 15 residues. Trimming shortened V by 8 bases and J by 1 base, and 15 bases separated the two germline ends. In nucleotides, the CDR3 is TGTGCCAGTGAGGGGGGTATAGGGAACACCGGGGAGCTGTTTTTT. As protein: CASEGGIGNTGELFF.

This clone was observed a few times. V usage is TRBV7-9 and J usage is TRBJ2-3; 7 positions agree with TRBD2. Unmatched junction bases numbered 5, after V lost 4 bases and J lost 1 base. Per germline, CDR1 SEHNR and CDR2 FQNEAQ (reference sequence). CDR3 length equals 15 residues. As DNA, the CDR3 is TGTGCCAGCAGCTCGATCCGGGGGGGCACAGATACGCAGTATTTT. Encoded protein: CASSSIRGGTDTQYF.

The chain employs TRBV9 and TRBJ2-3; 13 positions match TRBD2. The CDR3 has 16 amino acids. Trimming took 0 bases from V and 6 from J; bases not matched to a gene: 4. From germline, CDR1 is SGDLS and CDR2 YYNGEE. CDR3 residues: CASSVVGTSGADTQYF. The DNA for the CDR3 is TGTGCCAGCAGCGTAGTTGGGACTAGCGGGGCTGATACGCAGTATTTT.

The genes are TRBV6-1 and TRBJ2-7; D gene ambiguous. CDR3 length equals 14 residues. V shed 2 bases and J shed 0 bases, with 8 bases lying between them. The germline V gene encodes CDR1 MNHNS and CDR2 SASEGT. The CDR3 DNA reads as TGTGCCAGCAGTGAATTGGGATTCTCCTACGAGCAGTACTTC. This translates into CASSELGFSYEQYF.

V gene TRBV14 combines with J gene TRBJ2-1; D is undetermined. The length of the CDR3 is 17 residues. Germline V gene data show CDR1 as SGHDN and CDR2 as FVKESK. V shed 1 base and J shed 1 base, with 14 bases lying between them. The CDR3 coding sequence is TGTGCCAGCAGCCAAGGACGTCGACTTCCATCCTACAATGAGCAGTTCTTC. Its protein is CASSQGRRLPSYNEQFF.

The chain employs TRBV7-9 and TRBJ2-1; TRBD1 agrees at 7 bases. From germline, CDR1 is SEHNR and CDR2 FQNEAQ (reference sequence). The CDR3 spans 11 residues. The ends lost 1 base at V and 15 bases at J; junction bases unmatched: 3. The CDR3: CASSLEAGGFF. CDR3 sequence (DNA): TGTGCCAGCAGCTTAGAGGCAGGGGGGTTCTTC.

This clone was recorded at least ten times. The V gene is TRBV7-9, the J gene TRBJ2-5; D assignment may be TRBD1 or TRBD2 (6 bases each). Germline V lookup: CDR1 SEHNR, CDR2 FQNEAQ (reference sequence). This CDR3 contains 13 residues. The germline V and J ends were trimmed by 0 bases and 5 bases, with 7 bases remaining between them. CDR3 bases: TGTGCCAGCAGCTTAGCAGGGGGGGAGACCCAGTACTTC. It encodes CASSLAGGETQYF. Supplemented by reference TRBV7-9 and TRBJ2-5, the full variable domain reads DTGVSQNPRHKITKRGQNVTFRCDPISEHNRLYWYRQTLGQGPEFLTYFQNEAQLEKSRLLSDRFSAERPKGSFSTLEIQRTEQGDSAMYLCASSLAGGETQYFGPGTRLLVL.

This clone was counted between two and nine times. This chain joins TRBV27 and TRBJ2-3, with no clear D. The germline V gene has CDR1 MNHEY and CDR2 SMNVEV (reference sequence). Trimming removed 7 bases at V and 4 bases at J, with 12 bases between. There are 13 residues in the CDR3. The CDR3 loop reads CASKGGIPDTQYF. In nucleotides, the CDR3 is TGTGCCAGCAAAGGCGGTATTCCAGATACGCAGTATTTT.

The genes are TRBV7-9 and TRBJ2-1, with D maybe TRBD1 (5 bases). Trimming shortened V by 5 bases and J by 9 bases, and 14 bases separated the two germline ends. CDR1 and CDR2 from the germline V gene are SEHNR and FQNEAQ (reference sequence). This CDR3 contains 13 residues. CDR3 sequence reads: CASSMDQGIEQFF. In DNA, the CDR3 is TGTGCCAGCAGCATGGACCAGGGAATTGAGCAGTTCTTC.

This clone was seen a handful of times. The chain combines TRBV6-5 with TRBJ1-5, with D unclear. Germline V gene data show CDR1 as MNHEY and CDR2 as SVGAGI. The ends were cut back, 8 bases at V and 4 bases at J, with 3 bases in the middle. The CDR3 has 10 residues. CDR3 residues: CASPNQPQHF. For the CDR3, the DNA is TGTGCCAGCCCAAATCAGCCCCAGCATTTT.

As to this clone: At one of its ends the junction is not consistent with the germline gene, which may arise from a read error. This sequence joins TRBV5-1 and TRBJ1-1; D is unclear. The CDR3 runs 13 residues. The germline gives CDR1 SGHRS, CDR2 YFSETQ. CDR3 DNA: TGTGCCAGCAGCTTGGACGTGAACACTGAAGCTTTCTTT. Its translation is CASSLDVNTEAFF.

This sequence joins TRBV6-5 and TRBJ2-7; 9 bases align to TRBD1. Germline V gene lookup returns CDR1 MNHEY and CDR2 SVGAGI. This CDR3 contains 14 residues. The ends lost 6 bases at V and 0 bases at J; junction bases unmatched: 3. CDR3 DNA sequence: TGTGCCAGCAGAGACAGGGGGAGCTCCTACGAGCAGTACTTC. Its protein product is CASRDRGSSYEQYF.

V and J are TRBV7-9 and TRBJ1-5; D is undetermined. V was trimmed by 3 bases and J by 0 bases, leaving 15 bases between them. In germline, CDR1 is SEHNR, CDR2 FQNEAQ (reference sequence). The CDR3 loop spans 17 amino acids. CDR3 bases: TGTGCCAGCAGCTTCGCGCCGTCCCAGAATAGCAATCAGCCCCAGCATTTT. This translates into CASSFAPSQNSNQPQHF.

This clone appeared a few times. The chain has TRBV2 and TRBJ1-1; 7 positions match TRBD1. The trim removed 5 bases at V and 5 bases at J, leaving 5 bases unmatched. The CDR3 has 13 amino acids. CDR1 SNHLY and CDR2 FYNNEI come from the germline V gene. In DNA form, the CDR3 reads TGTGCCAGCAGTCCCCAGGGGGGTACTGAAGCTTTCTTT. This encodes CASSPQGGTEAFF.

This clone showed up many times. The gene calls are TRBV6-6 and TRBJ2-7; TRBD2 is a possible D gene (5 bases). The CDR3 is 12 residues long. Germline CDR1 is MNHNY and CDR2 is SVGAGI (reference sequence). Trimming took off 6 bases at V and 2 bases at J, with 8 bases between the two ends. The CDR3 loop reads CASRPGTYEQYF. The CDR3 DNA is TGTGCCAGCAGACCCGGGACCTACGAGCAGTACTTC.

V gene TRBV28 combines with J gene TRBJ2-7; D possibly corresponds to TRBD2 (6 bases). Deletions cut 5 bases from V and 3 bases from J, with 17 bases between. The CDR3 sequence is 15 residues long. Germline lookup yields CDR1 MDHEN and CDR2 SYDVKM. The CDR3 nucleotides are TGTGCCAGCAGTCCTCTCGGTGGTAGCGGCTACGAGCAGTACTTC. Its protein product is CASSPLGGSGYEQYF.

This clone was picked up many times. Additional DNA sequences in this sample encode the identical CDR3. The chain is built from TRBV28 and TRBJ1-6, with 7 positions matching TRBD1. From germline, CDR1 is MDHEN and CDR2 SYDVKM. The junction had 10 bases not matched to a gene; V was cut back by 4 bases and J by 10 bases. The CDR3 spans 15 residues. CDR3 loop: CASSSPTGRESPLHF. CDR3 nucleotide sequence: TGTGCCAGCAGTTCCCCGACAGGGCGGGAGTCACCCCTCCACTTT.

This clone showed up just a few times. This rearrangement joins TRBV5-5 to TRBJ2-7, with 9 nucleotides matching TRBD1. The CDR3 runs to 15 residues. Germline V gene data show CDR1 as SGHKS and CDR2 as YYEKEE (reference sequence). V shed 4 bases and J 5 bases; nucleotides not matched to a gene: 10. CDR3 nucleotides: TGTGCCAGCAGCAGAATTTCCGGGACAGGGAACGAGCAGTACTTC. Translating gives CASSRISGTGNEQYF.

The chain employs TRBV4-3 and TRBJ2-3; TRBD2 matches 9 bases. Trimming cost V 0 bases and J 6 bases; bases outside gene matches: 13. CDR1 is LGHNA and CDR2 is YSLEER in the germline V gene. There are 18 residues in the CDR3. CDR3 sequence reads: CASSQERGGAGGVDTQYF. The CDR3 region has the DNA TGCGCCAGCAGCCAAGAAAGGGGAGGAGCGGGGGGTGTGGATACGCAGTATTTT.

The chain combines TRBV6-5 with TRBJ1-3; 7 nucleotides align to TRBD1. There are 14 residues in the CDR3. V shed 5 bases and J 5 bases; nucleotides not matched to a gene: 6. The germline gives CDR1 MNHEY, CDR2 SVGAGI. CDR3 protein: CASSPGQERNTIYF. The DNA for the CDR3 is TGTGCCAGCAGTCCAGGACAGGAGAGAAACACCATATATTTT.

A word on this clone: This likely traces to a read error, being one base from a far larger clone. The chain is built from TRBV5-4 and TRBJ1-4; 7 nucleotides line up with TRBD1. Germline loops: CDR1 SGHNT, CDR2 YYREEE (reference sequence). The trim removed 3 bases at V and 8 bases at J, leaving 4 bases unmatched. This CDR3 is built from 13 residues. This CDR3 is CASSSQTGEKLFF. CDR3 nucleotides: TGTGCCAGCAGCTCCCAGACAGGGGAAAAACTGTTTTTT. The entire variable domain, with the rest obtained from reference TRBV5-4 and TRBJ1-4, is as follows: ETGVTQSPTHLIKTRGQQVTLRCSSQSGHNTVSWYQQALGQGPQFIFQYYREEENGRGNFPPRFSGLQFPNYSSELNVNALELDDSALYLCASSSQTGEKLFFGSGTQLSVL.

The rearrangement links TRBV4-2 to TRBJ1-5; 8 nucleotides line up with TRBD1. After removal of 4 bases from V and 7 bases from J, the junction contained 6 bases not matched to a gene. Per the germline V gene, CDR1 is LGHNA and CDR2 is YNFKEQ. There are 14 residues in the CDR3. This CDR3 reads CASSPDRGGQPQHF. DNA for the CDR3: TGTGCCAGCAGCCCCGACAGGGGTGGGCAGCCCCAGCATTTT.

V is TRBV27 and J is TRBJ2-3; D possibly uses TRBD1 or TRBD2 (6 bases each). Germline CDR1 and CDR2: MNHEY and SMNVEV (reference sequence). V was clipped by 4 bases and J by 7 bases, with 21 bases between them. The CDR3 length is 16 residues. The CDR3 loop is CASSSPTGGAFHTQYF. The CDR3 region has the DNA TGTGCCAGCAGTTCTCCTACCGGGGGCGCCTTCCATACGCAGTATTTT.

There are a few counts of this clone. The CDR3 here is CASSYWGAYNEQFF. The CDR3 nucleotides are TGTGCCAGCAGTTACTGGGGGGCGTACAATGAGCAGTTCTTC. V gene TRBV27 combines with J gene TRBJ2-1; D possibly uses TRBD1 or TRBD2 (6 bases each). Per germline, CDR1 MNHEY and CDR2 SMNVEV (reference sequence). Trimming shortened V by 4 bases and J by 4 bases, and 11 bases separated the two germline ends. The CDR3 runs to 14 residues.

The J gene is TRBJ1-2, the V gene TRBV20-1; D gene uncertain. CDR3 length equals 10 residues. Germline V gives CDR1 DFQATT, CDR2 SNEGSKA (reference sequence). The CDR3 DNA is TGCAAATCTTGGGAGCGGGGCTACACCTTC. Its protein is CKSWERGYTF.

In this sample, this clone turned up a few times. CDR3 in amino acids: CASSVGAGYGYTF. DNA for the CDR3: TGTGCCAGCAGTGTAGGGGCTGGCTATGGCTACACCTTC. The chain joins TRBV2 to TRBJ1-2; possibly TRBD1 for D (5 bases). The V end lost 4 bases, the J end lost 4 bases, and 10 bases lay between the germline ends. Germline V gene data show CDR1 as SNHLY and CDR2 as FYNNEI. The CDR3 loop spans 13 amino acids.

The rearrangement uses TRBV9 and TRBJ2-4; a weak D match, TRBD1 (5 bases). Germline V gene data show CDR1 as SGDLS and CDR2 as YYNGEE. The length of the CDR3 is 13 residues. Trimming left V 2 bases short and J 8 bases short, with 11 bases between. As DNA, the CDR3 is TGTGCCAGCAGCGTGCATGGGGCGGACATTCAGTACTTC. Protein: CASSVHGADIQYF. The full variable domain, its missing parts supplied by reference TRBV9 and TRBJ2-4, is DSGVTQTPKHLITATGQRVTLRCSPRSGDLSVYWYQQSLDQGLQFLIQYYNGEERAKGNILERFSAQQFPDLHSELNLSSLELGDSALYFCASSVHGADIQYFGAGTRLSVL.

This clone was counted between two and nine times. In DNA form, the CDR3 reads TGTGCCAGCTCCCCGGGGTCATCCCGCTACGAGCAGTACTTC. Translated, it gives CASSPGSSRYEQYF. The rearrangement links TRBV19 to TRBJ2-7; tentatively, D is TRBD2 (5 bases). Trimming cost V 9 bases and J 3 bases, with 18 bases left between them. The CDR3 consists of 14 residues. Germline CDR1 is LNHDA and CDR2 is SQIVND (reference sequence).

The chain has TRBV27 and TRBJ2-2; a weak D match, TRBD1 (6 bases). Trimming stripped 6 bases from V and 2 bases from J, with 16 bases between. This CDR3 region has 16 residues. Germline CDR1 reads MNHEY; CDR2 reads SMNVEV (reference sequence). The DNA of the CDR3 is TGTGCCAGCAGGCGTGAGGGGGTCTTAAACACCGGGGAGCTGTTTTTT. This translates into CASRREGVLNTGELFF.